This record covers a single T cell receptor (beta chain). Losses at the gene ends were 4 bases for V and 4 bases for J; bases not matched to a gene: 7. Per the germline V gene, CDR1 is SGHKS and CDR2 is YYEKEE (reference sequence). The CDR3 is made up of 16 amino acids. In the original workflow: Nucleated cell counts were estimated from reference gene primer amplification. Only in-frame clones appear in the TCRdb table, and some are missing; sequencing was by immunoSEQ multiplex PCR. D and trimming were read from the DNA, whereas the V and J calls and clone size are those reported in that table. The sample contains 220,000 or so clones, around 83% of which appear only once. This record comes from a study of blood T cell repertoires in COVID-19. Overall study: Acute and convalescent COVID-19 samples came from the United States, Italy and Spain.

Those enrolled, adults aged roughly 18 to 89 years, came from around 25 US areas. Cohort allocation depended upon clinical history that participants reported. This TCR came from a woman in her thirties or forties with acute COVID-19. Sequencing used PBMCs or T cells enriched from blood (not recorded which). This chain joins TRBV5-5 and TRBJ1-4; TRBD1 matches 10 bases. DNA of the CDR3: TGTGCCAGCAGCAAGGGACAGGGGATTAATAATGAAAAACTGTTTTTT. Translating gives CASSKGQGINNEKLFF.